Presented here are 25 T cell receptor beta chains from one specimen sequenced in a study of cytomegalovirus exposure and HLA in healthy donors. PCR was performed using 60 Vbeta and 13 Jbeta primers. The data were produced by immunoSEQ multiplex PCR, yet TCRdb's version contains in-frame clones alone and is incomplete. The top ten clones hold around 2.6% of a sample with more than 120,000 clones, roughly four fifths of them seen once. The sequenced sample consisted of PBMCs. These receptors originate from a male donor in good health and CMV-seronegative.

In this sample, this clone turned up a few times. Other nucleotide sequences in the sample specify the same CDR3. This rearrangement joins TRBV9 to TRBJ2-1; TRBD2 matches at 9 bases. Germline V gene lookup returns CDR1 SGDLS and CDR2 YYNGEE. The CDR3 has 15 residues. The V gene end was trimmed by 0 bases and the J gene end by 4 bases; junction bases not matched to a gene: 2. CDR3 bases: TGTGCCAGCAGCGTAGGACTAGCGGAGTACAATGAGCAGTTCTTC. It translates to CASSVGLAEYNEQFF. The variable domain in full, with the rest retrieved from reference TRBV9 and TRBJ2-1, is DSGVTQTPKHLITATGQRVTLRCSPRSGDLSVYWYQQSLDQGLQFLIQYYNGEERAKGNILERFSAQQFPDLHSELNLSSLELGDSALYFCASSVGLAEYNEQFFGPGTRLTVL.

This clone was observed a single time. The genes are TRBV7-2 and TRBJ2-2, with a weak D call TRBD1 (6 bases). Germline V lookup: CDR1 SGHTA, CDR2 FQGNSA. V lost 4 bases to trimming and J lost 1 base, with 10 bases between them. The CDR3 loop spans 15 amino acids. In nucleotides, the CDR3 is TGTGCCAGCAGCTACGGGACATTGAACACCGGGGAGCTGTTTTTT. It codes for CASSYGTLNTGELFF.

The J gene is TRBJ2-7, the V gene TRBV29-1; tentatively, D is TRBD1 (5 bases). Between the trimmed V and J ends, which lost 7 bases and 1 base, there was a span of 14 bases. The germline V gene encodes CDR1 SQVTM and CDR2 ANQGSEA. The CDR3 runs 13 residues. CDR3 in amino acids: CSASKGQSYEQYF. The DNA of the CDR3 is TGCAGCGCCTCTAAGGGGCAGTCCTACGAGCAGTACTTC.

This clone occurred once. V usage is TRBV7-2 and J usage is TRBJ2-7, with 8 positions matching TRBD2. Germline assignment: CDR1 SGHTA and CDR2 FQGNSA. The CDR3 has 17 residues. The V segment lost 2 bases and the J segment 7 bases; nucleotides outside the gene matches: 16. In DNA form, the CDR3 reads TGTGCCAGCAGCTTAAGTGTAGCGGGACCGCCGGGGGGGGAGCAGTACTTC. Amino acids: CASSLSVAGPPGGEQYF.

The chain combines TRBV27 with TRBJ2-7; D perhaps matches TRBD1 (6 bases). Looked up from germline, CDR1 is MNHEY and CDR2 is SMNVEV (reference sequence). V was trimmed by 5 bases and J by 1 base, leaving 18 bases between them. The CDR3 is made up of 16 amino acids. CDR3 in amino acids: CASSPSVGGRSYEQYF. In DNA form, the CDR3 reads TGTGCCAGCAGTCCCTCGGTAGGGGGACGTTCCTACGAGCAGTACTTC.

The rearrangement joins TRBV7-9 to TRBJ2-1; 13 bases match TRBD2. The CDR3 covers 13 residues. J gave up 6 bases and V 11 bases, and 4 bases lay outside the gene matches. Germline CDR1 is SEHNR and CDR2 is FQNEAQ (reference sequence). CDR3 in amino acids: CAWRLAGGNEQFF. DNA of the CDR3: TGTGCCTGGAGACTAGCGGGGGGCAATGAGCAGTTCTTC.

CDR3 protein: CASSLTGATNEKLFF. The CDR3 region has the DNA TGTGCCAGCAGTTTAACGGGGGCAACTAATGAAAAACTGTTTTTT. The J gene is TRBJ1-4, the V gene TRBV28; TRBD1 is a possible D gene (5 bases). V was pared by 2 bases and J by 0 bases, with 7 bases between. The germline CDR1 and CDR2 sequences are MDHEN and SYDVKM. There are 15 residues in the CDR3.

This sequence joins TRBV6-4 and TRBJ2-3; D is undetermined. This CDR3 comprises 17 residues. The ends were cut back, 11 bases at V and 1 base at J, with 25 bases in the middle. Germline assignment: CDR1 MRHNA and CDR2 SNTAGT. The CDR3 region is CAPLAQAEGPCTDTQYF. CDR3 in DNA: TGTGCCCCCCTTGCCCAGGCCGAAGGTCCTTGCACAGATACGCAGTATTTT.

This chain connects TRBV9 to TRBJ1-2, with TRBD1 identical over 8 bases. The V segment lost 3 bases and the J segment 1 base; nucleotides outside the gene matches: 5. Germline lookup yields CDR1 SGDLS and CDR2 YYNGEE. The length of the CDR3 is 15 residues. The DNA of the CDR3 is TGTGCCAGCAGCGCGACAGGGGAGAGTAACTATGGCTACACCTTC. Its translation is CASSATGESNYGYTF.

The genes are TRBV7-3 and TRBJ2-3; D ambiguous. This CDR3 is built from 13 residues. V was pared by 5 bases and J by 2 bases, with 8 bases between. Germline-derived CDR1 and CDR2 are SGHTA and FQGTGA. CDR3 protein: CASSRSDTDTQYF. The CDR3 DNA follows: TGTGCCAGCAGCCGGTCCGACACAGATACGCAGTATTTT.

This chain links TRBV5-1 with TRBJ2-1; no reliable D call. Trimming removed 0 bases at V and 5 bases at J, with 9 bases between. There are 14 residues in the CDR3. Germline loops: CDR1 SGHRS, CDR2 YFSETQ. CDR3 sequence (DNA): TGCGCCAGCAGCTTGGACAGAACCAACAATGAGCAGTTCTTC. Translation: CASSLDRTNNEQFF.

The sample holds a few counts of this clone. The rearrangement uses TRBV19 and TRBJ1-5; D is perhaps TRBD1 (6 bases). The CDR3 runs 16 residues. CDR1 is LNHDA, CDR2 SQIVND, per germline (reference sequence). Deletions cut 3 bases from V and 2 bases from J, with 14 bases between. CDR3 sequence: CASSIPGEGGNQPQHF. The CDR3 coding sequence is TGTGCCAGTAGTATCCCAGGGGAGGGCGGCAATCAGCCCCAGCATTTT.

This clone was counted a few times. The gene calls are TRBV19 and TRBJ2-1; D is unclear. This CDR3 comprises 11 residues. V lost 1 base, J lost 9 bases, and 4 bases lay in between. CDR1 is LNHDA, CDR2 SQIVND, per germline (reference sequence). This chain's CDR3 is CASSIGGEQFF. The CDR3 nucleotides are TGTGCCAGTAGTATAGGAGGTGAGCAGTTCTTC.

The gene calls are TRBV4-3 and TRBJ2-7; TRBD2 matches 10 bases. V trimming: 4 bases; J trimming: 2 bases; junction bases outside the gene matches: 8. The length of the CDR3 is 16 residues. Germline V gene data show CDR1 as LGHNA and CDR2 as YSLEER. As DNA, the CDR3 is TGCGCCAGCAGCCCTAGCGGGAGAGAATGGGCCTACGAGCAGTACTTC. It translates to CASSPSGREWAYEQYF.

The chain combines TRBV18 with TRBJ1-2, with a possible D match to TRBD1 (6 bases). CDR1 and CDR2 from the germline V gene are KGHSH and LQKENI. V was shortened by 5 bases and J by 6 bases, with 13 bases between the two germline ends. This CDR3 is 13 amino acids long. The CDR3 sequence: CASSIRSGDGYTF. CDR3 sequence (DNA): TGTGCCAGCTCAATACGCTCAGGGGATGGCTACACCTTC.

The J gene is TRBJ2-2, the V gene TRBV30; tentative D call: TRBD1 (6 bases). Germline loops: CDR1 GTSNPN, CDR2 SVGIG (reference sequence). The CDR3 length is 12 residues. The V gene lost 6 bases and the J gene lost 6 bases, with 11 bases spanning the gap. The DNA of the CDR3 is TGTGCCTGTACAGGGTTCCCCGGGGAGCTGTTTTTT. Translated, it gives CACTGFPGELFF.

V is TRBV7-8 and J is TRBJ2-3; 9 bases align to TRBD2. The junction had 14 bases not matched to a gene; V was cut back by 1 base and J by 9 bases. The CDR3 consists of 17 residues. Germline lookup yields CDR1 SGHVS and CDR2 FQNEAQ. The CDR3 region has the DNA TGTGCCAGCAGCTTAGGAAAGCGGGAGGCGGGTGGATCGACGCAGTATTTT. This sequence encodes CASSLGKREAGGSTQYF.

This chain links TRBV9 with TRBJ1-1, with D maybe TRBD1 (6 bases). The germline V gene has CDR1 SGDLS and CDR2 YYNGEE. Deletions cut 4 bases from V and 10 bases from J, with 20 bases between. The CDR3 is 14 residues long. The DNA for the CDR3 is TGTGCCAGCAGCTCCCGACAGGTCCCCTTTGGAGCTTTCTTT. This sequence encodes CASSSRQVPFGAFF.

The rearrangement links TRBV19 to TRBJ1-4; D is possibly TRBD1 (6 bases). The germline V and J ends were trimmed by 8 bases and 1 base, with 11 bases remaining between them. Germline lookup yields CDR1 LNHDA and CDR2 SQIVND (reference sequence). This CDR3 is 14 amino acids long. CDR3 in amino acids: CASCLDRTNEKLFF. The DNA of the CDR3 is TGTGCCAGTTGTTTGGACAGAACTAATGAAAAACTGTTTTTT.

J is TRBJ1-1 and V is TRBV30; 9 bases line up with TRBD1. The CDR3 contains 16 residues. Germline loops: CDR1 GTSNPN, CDR2 SVGIG (reference sequence). The J segment lost 4 bases and the V segment lost 1 base, leaving 10 bases of the junction unmatched. The CDR3 DNA follows: TGTGCCTGGAGTGACCCGGGACAGGGACGGGGCACTGAAGCTTTCTTT. This codes for CAWSDPGQGRGTEAFF.

This clone was observed a handful of times. V usage is TRBV4-3 and J usage is TRBJ1-1, with D unresolved. CDR1 and CDR2 (germline): LGHNA, YSLEER. CDR3 length: 14 residues. V was cut by 1 base and J by 1 base, with 7 bases left in between. The CDR3 nucleotides read TGCGCCAGCAGCCAAGGCAGGTGGAACACTGAAGCTTTCTTT. Encoded protein: CASSQGRWNTEAFF.

The V call is TRBV27, the J call TRBJ2-7; 9 bases agree with TRBD2. CDR1 and CDR2 (germline): MNHEY, SMNVEV (reference sequence). V was clipped by 5 bases and J by 6 bases; unmatched bases: 11. This CDR3 has 15 residues. Written as DNA, the CDR3 is TGTGCCAGCAGTCCCCAGGTAGCGGGAGTGCGCGAGCAGTACTTC. Translating gives CASSPQVAGVREQYF.

The sample holds a few counts of this clone. The V call is TRBV7-2, the J call TRBJ2-7; D possibly corresponds to TRBD2 (6 bases). The CDR3 sequence is 14 residues long. CDR1 is SGHTA and CDR2 is FQGNSA in the germline V gene. With 1 base removed from V and 6 bases from J, the gap between germline ends came to 13 bases. The CDR3 loop reads CASSLDLGGGEQYF. DNA of the CDR3: TGTGCCAGCAGCTTAGACTTGGGGGGAGGCGAGCAGTACTTC. The full variable domain, rest sourced from reference TRBV7-2 and TRBJ2-7, is GAGVSQSPSNKVTEKGKDVELRCDPISGHTALYWYRQSLGQGLEFLIYFQGNSAPDKSGLPSDRFSAERTGGSVSTLTIQRTQQEDSAVYLCASSLDLGGGEQYFGPGTRLTVT.

The chain employs TRBV27 and TRBJ2-7, with TRBD2 matching 13 bases. Unmatched junction bases numbered 7, after V lost 5 bases and J lost 3 bases. The CDR3 length is 16 residues. The germline V gene encodes CDR1 MNHEY and CDR2 SMNVEV (reference sequence). CDR3 region: CASSHGLAGVVYEQYF. In DNA, the CDR3 is TGTGCCAGCAGTCATGGACTAGCGGGAGTAGTCTACGAGCAGTACTTC.

The chain joins TRBV5-1 to TRBJ2-5, with 9 bases that match TRBD1. This CDR3 has 16 amino acids. In germline, CDR1 is SGHRS, CDR2 YFSETQ. With 3 bases clipped from V and 5 bases from J, the junction kept 11 bases outside the gene matches. The CDR3 spells CASSSTPGQGGETQYF. The CDR3 coding sequence is TGCGCCAGCAGCTCCACACCGGGACAGGGTGGTGAGACCCAGTACTTC.